The clone carrying this T cell receptor (beta chain) was found many times. The antigen is undetermined. This sample is drawn from a study of T cell repertoires in cytomegalovirus infection. Study background: CMV infection and matching HLA type were both indicated by public TCR beta signatures.

TCRdb recomputed calls from the reads with MiXCR, one row per CDR3 protein. Counted here are about 130,000 distinct CDR3 sequences, around 30% occurring once; the ten biggest clones make up around 54%. This TCR was recovered from a human donor in good health (CMV status not recorded). Some clones in this sample may be carry-over from other donors' samples. Sequencing was performed on CD8+ T cells from cultured PBMCs, taken from culture after CMV antigen stimulation.

The DNA of the CDR3 is TGTGCCAGCAGCTTAGCTAGCGGGGGGCCATGGGAGACCCAGTACTTC. Protein: CASSLASGGPWETQYF. V is TRBV5-6 and J is TRBJ2-5; TRBD2 matches at 11 bases. Germline CDR1 SGHDT, CDR2 YYEEEE. CDR3 length: 16 amino acids. V was pared by 2 bases and J by 5 bases, with 8 bases of the junction left unmatched.